The rows below give T cell receptor beta chains drawn from one sample of a study of T cell repertoires in cytomegalovirus infection. TCRdb re-analysed the reads in MiXCR, keeping a single row per CDR3 protein. The data contain roughly 640,000 distinct CDR3 sequences, 24% of them singletons. Sample: CD8+ T cells from PBMCs. The receptors come from a human donor in good health (CMV status not recorded). Some clones in this sample may be carry-over from other donors' samples. CDR3s include the opening cysteine and the closing phenylalanine or tryptophan. D genes are given only for firm matches. Size values are once, few and many counts, or a class for expanded clones, and some rows have none.

D: NA
V: TRBV6-2/TRBV6-3
J: TRBJ1-5
size: few
DNA: TGTGCCAGCAGTTACAAAGGCAAATATAGCAATCAGCCCCAGCATTTT
CDR3: CASSYKGKYSNQPQHF

D: NA
V: TRBV7-9
J: TRBJ2-7
size: few
DNA: TGTGCCAGCAGCTCAAGTAACACCATCTACGAGCAGTACTTC
CDR3: CASSSSNTIYEQYF

D: NA
V: TRBV7-2
J: TRBJ2-5
size: many
DNA: TGTGCCAGCAGCTCCGAGCCCCAGGGGGAGACCCAGTACTTC
CDR3: CASSSEPQGETQYF

D: TRBD1
V: TRBV7-3
J: TRBJ2-2
size: NA
DNA: TGTGCCAGCAGAAATACCGGGACAGGGGGCGCAAGGCAAAGGGGGACCGGGGAGCTGTTTTTT
CDR3: CASRNTGTGGARQRGTGELFF

D: NA
V: TRBV27
J: TRBJ2-7
size: few
DNA: TGTGCCAGCAGTCTAGGACACTCTCAACCGCAGTACTTC
CDR3: CASSLGHSQPQYF

D: NA
V: TRBV20-1
J: TRBJ1-1
size: NA
DNA: TGCAGTGCTCGAACAGGGTCTGAAGCTTTCTTT
CDR3: CSARTGSEAFF

D: NA
V: TRBV7-9
J: TRBJ1-2
size: many
DNA: TGTGCCAGCGAGGGGGGGAACTATGGCTACACCTTC
CDR3: CASEGGNYGYTF

D: NA
V: TRBV20-1
J: TRBJ2-1
size: NA
DNA: TGCAGTGCTAGAGAAGAGGGTATGGGGAAATACAATGAGCAGTTCTTC
CDR3: CSAREEGMGKYNEQFF

D: NA
V: TRBV28
J: TRBJ2-3
size: few
DNA: TGTGCCAGCAGTAGTCGGGGGAACACAGATACGCAGTATTTT
CDR3: CASSSRGNTDTQYF

D: TRBD1
V: TRBV6-5
J: TRBJ1-2
size: many
DNA: TGTGCCAGCTCCAATGGGGACAGGGAATATCCTGGCTATGGCTACACCTTC
CDR3: CASSNGDREYPGYGYTF

D: TRBD2
V: TRBV6-2/TRBV6-3
J: TRBJ2-1
size: NA
DNA: TGTGCCAGCAGTTACTCGAAGTCTAGCGGGGATTACAATGAGCAGTTCTTC
CDR3: CASSYSKSSGDYNEQFF

D: TRBD1
V: TRBV10-3
J: TRBJ1-2
size: few
DNA: TGTGCCATCGATAGGACAGGAGTCTATGGCTACACCTTC
CDR3: CAIDRTGVYGYTF

D: NA
V: TRBV7-9
J: TRBJ2-1
size: many
DNA: TGTGCCAGCAGCTTACCTTCTCACAATGAGCAGTTCTTC
CDR3: CASSLPSHNEQFF

D: NA
V: TRBV7-2
J: TRBJ2-5
size: many
DNA: TGTGCCAGCAGCTTAGGTTGGGGTGTAGAGACCCAGTACTTC
CDR3: CASSLGWGVETQYF

D: NA
V: TRBV14
J: TRBJ1-3
size: few
DNA: TGTGCCAGCAGCCCTGGAGTGGGGGGTTTTGGAAACACCATATATTTT
CDR3: CASSPGVGGFGNTIYF

D: NA
V: TRBV6-5
J: TRBJ2-2
size: few
DNA: TGTGCCAGCAGCCACGAGGAGGTCAACACCGGGGAGCTGTTTTTT
CDR3: CASSHEEVNTGELFF

D: NA
V: TRBV7-9
J: TRBJ1-5
size: few
DNA: TGTGCCAGCAGCTTAGGGGACGCCAACAATCAGCCCCAGCATTTT
CDR3: CASSLGDANNQPQHF